These T cell receptor beta chains were read from a single sample in a study of PD-L1 blockade in urothelial cancer. The repertoire was sequenced with immunoSEQ multiplex PCR; TCRdb's copy has only in-frame clones and lacks some. The sample lists under 40,000 clones, 89% occurring once. Material: PBMCs, obtained around atezolizumab (anti-PD-L1) treatment. Receptors were obtained from a man older than 75 with urothelial cancer. The CDR3 runs from the conserved cysteine through the conserved F or W. D genes are given only for firm matches. Expanded clones get a size class; other rows say once, few or many, or leave the size out.

14	NA	TRBJ2-7	TRBV5-1	NA	CASSPASDAYEQYF	TGCGCCAGCAGCCCTGCTAGCGATGCCTACGAGCAGTACTTC
16	TRBD1	TRBJ2-5	TRBV5-1	once	CASSLATGGVQETQYF	TGCGCCAGCAGCTTAGCGACAGGGGGCGTCCAAGAGACCCAGTACTTC
15	TRBD2	TRBJ2-7	TRBV25-1	NA	CASSEPAGGPIEQYF	TGTGCCAGCAGTGAGCCAGCGGGAGGGCCGATCGAGCAGTACTTC
13	TRBD1	TRBJ2-2	TRBV19	once	CATSPTGAGELFF	TGTGCCACCTCCCCGACAGGGGCGGGGGAGCTGTTTTTT
14	NA	TRBJ2-2	TRBV15	NA	CATSRSTNTGELFF	TGTGCCACCAGCAGATCTACGAACACCGGGGAGCTGTTTTTT
13	NA	TRBJ1-2	TRBV18	NA	CASSPGGVYGYTF	TGTGCCAGCTCACCCGGCGGGGTCTATGGCTACACCTTC
15	NA	TRBJ1-5	TRBV6-1	NA	CASHEGRGSNQPQHF	TGTGCCAGCCACGAAGGGAGGGGCTCCAATCAGCCCCAGCATTTT
15	TRBD2	TRBJ2-7	TRBV7-6	NA	CASSLGTSGSYEQYF	TGTGCCAGCAGCTTAGGTACTAGCGGGAGCTACGAGCAGTACTTC
15	TRBD2	TRBJ2-7	TRBV10-1	NA	CASSESTLAGEEQYF	TGCGCCAGCAGTGAGTCGACACTAGCGGGAGAAGAGCAGTACTTC
11	TRBD1	TRBJ1-1	TRBV20-1	NA	CSASRGQIAFF	TGCAGTGCTAGCAGGGGACAGATAGCTTTCTTT
16	NA	TRBJ1-5	TRBV2	NA	CASTEGAVYSNQPQHF	TGTGCCAGCACTGAGGGAGCAGTTTATAGCAATCAGCCCCAGCATTTT
15	NA	TRBJ2-5	TRBV21-1	few	CASSKFAGTGPTQYF	TGTGCCAGCAGCAAATTTGCCGGGACAGGACCCACCCAGTACTTC
16	NA	TRBJ2-3	TRBV2	NA	CASSEGEFTGTDTQYF	TGTGCCAGCAGTGAAGGGGAGTTTACTGGCACAGATACGCAGTATTTT
14	NA	TRBJ1-3	TRBV2	NA	CASSDGSSGNTIYF	TGTGCCAGCAGTGATGGGAGCTCTGGAAACACCATATATTTT
13	NA	TRBJ2-7	TRBV18	once	CASSPAHSYEQYF	TGTGCCAGCTCACCGGCCCACTCCTACGAGCAGTACTTC
14	NA	TRBJ2-5	TRBV6-6	NA	CASSYSGVGETQYF	TGTGCCAGCAGTTACTCCGGGGTGGGAGAGACCCAGTACTTC
18	TRBD1	TRBJ1-2	TRBV13	NA	CASSITGQVPLGNYGYTF	TGTGCCAGCAGCATAACGGGACAGGTTCCCCTGGGCAACTATGGCTACACCTTC
13	NA	TRBJ1-2	TRBV9	NA	CASTPQGPYGYTF	TGTGCCAGCACCCCACAGGGTCCCTATGGCTACACCTTC
14	TRBD1	TRBJ1-2	TRBV28	NA	CATPGQGRGGGYTF	TGTGCCACCCCGGGACAGGGAAGAGGCGGCGGCTACACCTTC
13	NA	TRBJ2-7	TRBV5-1	NA	CASSILGLDEQYF	TGCGCCAGCAGCATCCTGGGACTCGACGAGCAGTACTTC
15	TRBD1	TRBJ1-1	TRBV18	NA	CASSPPTGETAEAFF	TGTGCCAGCTCACCACCGACAGGGGAAACGGCTGAAGCTTTCTTT
16	TRBD2	TRBJ2-3	TRBV5-1	NA	CASSSTLAGGADTQYF	TGCGCCAGCAGCTCCACCCTAGCGGGAGGGGCAGATACGCAGTATTTT
15	NA	TRBJ2-2	TRBV18	NA	CASSPRGGDTGELFF	TGTGCCAGCTCACCACGCGGAGGCGACACCGGGGAGCTGTTTTTT
15	TRBD1	TRBJ2-3	TRBV19	NA	CASSIPGTGTDTQYF	TGTGCCAGTAGTATTCCGGGGACAGGGACAGATACGCAGTATTTT
14	TRBD1	TRBJ2-7	TRBV6-5	NA	CASSYRGLNYEQYF	TGTGCCAGCAGCTACAGGGGCCTGAACTACGAGCAGTACTTC
12	NA	TRBJ1-1	TRBV19	NA	CASSISLGEAFF	TGTGCCAGTAGTATATCACTGGGCGAAGCTTTCTTT
15	TRBD1	TRBJ1-1	TRBV9	NA	CASSPHGTENTEAFF	TGTGCCAGCAGCCCCCATGGGACAGAGAACACTGAAGCTTTCTTT
16	TRBD2	TRBJ2-7	TRBV9	NA	CASSFSLKAGEGEQYF	TGTGCCAGCAGCTTCTCCCTCAAAGCGGGAGAAGGCGAGCAGTACTTC
14	NA	TRBJ2-1	TRBV14	NA	CASSQFGSVNEQFF	TGTGCCAGCAGCCAATTTGGTAGCGTCAACGAGCAGTTCTTC
14	NA	TRBJ2-2	TRBV18	NA	CASSPASSAGELFF	TGTGCCAGCTCTCCTGCATCATCGGCCGGGGAGCTGTTTTTT
13	TRBD2	TRBJ2-1	TRBV19	NA	CATYSGVPNEQFF	TGTGCCACTTATAGCGGGGTCCCTAATGAGCAGTTCTTC
15	NA	TRBJ1-5	TRBV7-9	NA	CASSLGGGGNQPQHF	TGTGCCAGCAGCTTAGGGGGAGGCGGCAATCAGCCCCAGCATTTT
15	NA	TRBJ1-3	TRBV30	NA	CAWSRANPLEGTIYF	TGTGCCTGGAGTCGGGCGAATCCTCTGGAGGGCACCATATATTTT
12	NA	TRBJ1-1	TRBV6-1	NA	CASRPRDTEAFF	TGTGCCAGCAGACCCCGGGACACTGAAGCTTTCTTT
15	TRBD1	TRBJ2-7	TRBV18	NA	CASSPLETGFTEQYF	TGTGCCAGCTCACCATTAGAGACAGGGTTTACCGAGCAGTACTTC
15	TRBD2	TRBJ2-1	TRBV6-1	few	CASSPSSGDYNEQFF	TGTGCCAGCAGCCCGTCTAGCGGGGATTACAATGAGCAGTTCTTC
15	NA	TRBJ2-2	TRBV2	NA	CASSVRLGNTGELFF	TGTGCCAGCAGTGTTCGGCTAGGCAACACCGGGGAGCTGTTTTTT
16	TRBD1	TRBJ2-1	TRBV15	NA	CATSRDREDRGNEQFF	TGTGCCACCAGCAGAGATCGTGAGGACAGGGGCAATGAGCAGTTCTTC
13	NA	TRBJ1-1	TRBV28	NA	CASSTGTSSEAFF	TGTGCCAGCAGTACAGGTACGTCGTCAGAAGCTTTCTTT
13	TRBD2	TRBJ2-3	TRBV19	NA	CASGLAGTDTQYF	TGTGCCAGCGGTCTAGCGGGCACAGATACGCAGTATTTT
16	TRBD1	TRBJ2-1	TRBV5-1	once	CASSVGQGAGYNEQFF	TGCGCCAGCTCGGTAGGACAGGGGGCAGGGTACAATGAGCAGTTCTTC
14	NA	TRBJ2-7	TRBV6-1	few	CASGVASLSYEQYF	TGTGCCAGCGGGGTGGCTAGCCTATCCTACGAGCAGTACTTC
14	NA	TRBJ2-3	TRBV5-1	NA	CASSGGEVTDTQYF	TGCGCCAGCAGCGGCGGGGAGGTAACAGATACGCAGTATTTT
18	TRBD2	TRBJ2-7	TRBV7-9	NA	CASSASRGGVQRVYEQYF	TGTGCCAGCAGCGCCTCCCGGGGGGGGGTTCAACGGGTGTACGAGCAGTACTTC
15	TRBD2	TRBJ2-1	TRBV18	NA	CASSPIELAGGEQFF	TGTGCCAGCTCACCAATTGAACTAGCGGGAGGGGAGCAGTTCTTC
16	TRBD2	TRBJ2-3	TRBV19	once	CASSHGLAGRIDTQYF	TGTGCCAGTAGTCACGGACTAGCGGGAAGGATAGATACGCAGTATTTT
15	TRBD2	TRBJ2-1	TRBV10-3	once	CAIRGSSGRGDEQFF	TGTGCCATCAGGGGCTCTAGCGGGAGGGGGGATGAGCAGTTCTTC
15	TRBD2	TRBJ2-7	TRBV15	NA	CATSRGPGLMKQQYF	TGTGCCACCAGCAGAGGCCCGGGACTAATGAAGCAGCAGTACTTC
16	TRBD2	TRBJ2-2	TRBV19	NA	CASSIVRAGGAGELFF	TGTGCCAGTAGTATTGTACGAGCGGGAGGAGCCGGGGAGCTGTTTTTT
16	TRBD2	TRBJ2-1	TRBV9	NA	CASSVTSGTSYNEQFF	TGTGCCAGCAGCGTAACTAGCGGAACGTCCTACAATGAGCAGTTCTTC
12	NA	TRBJ1-2	TRBV28	once	CASSPLEHGYTF	TGTGCCAGCAGTCCCCTAGAGCATGGCTACACCTTC
17	TRBD2	TRBJ2-5	TRBV19	NA	CASSGQETSGYQETQYF	TGTGCCAGTAGTGGACAGGAGACTAGCGGGTACCAAGAGACCCAGTACTTC
16	TRBD2	TRBJ2-5	TRBV11-2	NA	CASSPGETSGNEAQYF	TGTGCCAGCAGCCCAGGCGAGACTAGCGGCAATGAGGCCCAGTACTTC
15	TRBD2	TRBJ2-1	TRBV11-3	NA	CASSRGLADYNEQFF	TGTGCCAGCAGCCGGGGACTAGCGGACTACAATGAGCAGTTCTTC
15	TRBD2	TRBJ2-1	TRBV2	NA	CASSERRLADNEQFF	TGTGCCAGCAGTGAGCGTCGACTAGCGGACAATGAGCAGTTCTTC
14	TRBD1	TRBJ1-3	TRBV9	few	CASSDDRDANTIYF	TGTGCCAGCAGCGACGACAGGGATGCAAACACCATATATTTT